The 8 T cell receptor beta chains reported below all come from one sample, sequenced in a study of post-analysis software for immune sequencing data. General observations from the study: With TRBV5-6, TRBV5-1 and TRBV20-1 included, 5 or 6 TRBV segments were more frequent in patients than in controls.

Antigens for these TCRs are unknown. Unique molecular identifiers had been added to the TCR beta cDNA libraries. One entry per CDR3 protein results from TCRdb running MiXCR on the PCR reads. The sample contains fewer than 850,000 distinct CDR3 sequences, 30% of which appear only once. The sample was blood. These receptors were collected from a girl between 5 and 17 years old with multiple sclerosis.

The table lists this clonotype with a few counts. This chain uses TRBV9 with TRBJ1-2, with D tentatively TRBD1 (6 bases). The CDR3 has 14 amino acids. The germline V gene encodes CDR1 SGDLS and CDR2 YYNGEE. Trimming cost V 0 bases and J 4 bases, with 10 bases left between them. The CDR3 nucleotides are TGTGCCAGCAGCGTAGGGACAGAGCTCTATGGCTACACCTTC. Amino acid sequence: CASSVGTELYGYTF.

This clonotype was seen a few times. CDR3 protein: CSAQEVSGEKLFF. CDR3 coding DNA: TGCAGCGCTCAAGAGGTATCCGGCGAAAAACTGTTTTTT. The chain links TRBV29-1 to TRBJ1-4; D gene uncertain. V shed 7 bases and J shed 8 bases, with 17 bases lying between them. The V gene's germline CDR1 is SQVTM and CDR2 ANQGSEA. The CDR3 spans 13 residues.

The rearrangement uses TRBV15 and TRBJ1-4, with a weak D call TRBD1 (6 bases). The CDR3 consists of 18 residues. V was clipped by 2 bases and J by 5 bases, with 21 bases between them. CDR1 and CDR2 (germline): LNHNV, YYDKDF (reference sequence). CDR3 nucleotide sequence: TGTGCCACCAGCAGACTCGGGGTCGGGGCAGGGGAAAATGAAAAACTGTTTTTT. It specifies CATSRLGVGAGENEKLFF.

The rearrangement joins TRBV14 to TRBJ1-5; D perhaps matches TRBD1 (6 bases). This CDR3 contains 16 residues. With 5 bases removed from V and 0 bases from J, the gap between germline ends came to 14 bases. Germline V gives CDR1 SGHDN, CDR2 FVKESK. The CDR3 region is CASSGRTVNSNQPQHF. The CDR3 nucleotides are TGTGCCAGCAGCGGACGGACAGTAAATAGCAATCAGCCCCAGCATTTT.

This clonotype has a handful of counts. This chain joins TRBV11-2 and TRBJ1-6; D might be TRBD1 (5 bases). Germline CDR1 is SGHAT and CDR2 is FQNNGV. Trimming removed 6 bases at V and 10 bases at J, with 22 bases between. There are 16 residues in the CDR3. DNA for the CDR3: TGTGCCAGCAGTCCCTTCGGAGGGGAGGTTCGCTCACCCCTCCACTTT. This encodes CASSPFGGEVRSPLHF.

This rearrangement joins TRBV6-1 to TRBJ2-7; D tentatively fits TRBD1 or TRBD2 (5 bases each). The CDR3 is 17 residues long. Germline V gene sequence: CDR1 MNHNS, CDR2 SASEGT. Trimming shortened V by 6 bases and J by 0 bases, and 21 bases separated the two germline ends. The CDR3 DNA sequence: TGTGCCAGCAGGCATACCGTCGGGACGGCAAGCTCCTACGAGCAGTACTTC. Protein product: CASRHTVGTASSYEQYF.

The genes are TRBV6-2 or TRBV6-3 and TRBJ1-5; weak D call: TRBD1 (5 bases). V lost 6 bases and J 0 bases, leaving 24 bases between the germline ends. This CDR3 comprises 19 residues. In germline, CDR1 is MNHEY, CDR2 SVGEGT. The chain's CDR3 is CASSPLSPGPTYSNQPQHF. CDR3 nucleotide sequence: TGTGCCAGCAGCCCTCTCTCGCCAGGGCCCACCTATAGCAATCAGCCCCAGCATTTT.

This clonotype showed up just a few times. V usage is TRBV7-2 and J usage is TRBJ1-1; no clear D. V lost 6 bases, J lost 1 base, and 12 bases lay in between. This CDR3 has 14 residues. Germline values: CDR1 SGHTA, CDR2 FQGNSA. Here the CDR3 reads CASRWHLENTEAFF. The DNA for the CDR3 is TGTGCCAGCAGGTGGCACCTAGAGAACACTGAAGCTTTCTTT.